Listed below are T cell receptor beta chains from one sample, sequenced in a study of PD-1 blockade in classical Hodgkin lymphoma. Clones were read by immunoSEQ multiplex PCR, and TCRdb kept only the in-frame ones, dropping some. The table shows 41,000 or so clones, with around 74% occurring only once. This material consisted of peripheral blood mononuclear cells (PBMCs), taken before the fourth cycle of nivolumab. Receptors were obtained from a human donor with classical Hodgkin lymphoma. The CDR3 runs from the conserved cysteine through the conserved F or W. A D gene is named only where the DNA matches it firmly. Where a row states a size, it is once, few, many or the class of an expanded clone; other rows omit it.

clone_size: NA; d_call: NA; v_call: TRBV9; cdr3_length: 15; j_call: TRBJ1-3; cdr3_aa: CASSAGRGQGNTIYF; cdr3_nt: TGTGCCAGCAGCGCAGGACGGGGCCAAGGAAACACCATATATTTT
clone_size: NA; d_call: NA; v_call: TRBV20-1; cdr3_length: 11; j_call: TRBJ2-7; cdr3_aa: CSAGTNYEQYF; cdr3_nt: TGCAGTGCGGGGACCAACTACGAGCAGTACTTC
clone_size: NA; d_call: NA; v_call: TRBV11-2; cdr3_length: 15; j_call: TRBJ2-7; cdr3_aa: CASSSRATGEDEQYF; cdr3_nt: TGTGCCAGCAGCTCCAGGGCGACAGGAGAGGACGAGCAGTACTTC
clone_size: once; d_call: TRBD1; v_call: TRBV6-6; cdr3_length: 15; j_call: TRBJ1-4; cdr3_aa: CASSYSDRLNEKLFF; cdr3_nt: TGTGCCAGCAGTTACTCGGACAGGCTGAATGAAAAACTGTTTTTT
clone_size: NA; d_call: NA; v_call: TRBV30; cdr3_length: 11; j_call: TRBJ1-2; cdr3_aa: CAWSVLGGYTF; cdr3_nt: TGTGCCTGGAGTGTTTTGGGGGGCTACACCTTC
clone_size: large; d_call: NA; v_call: TRBV27; cdr3_length: 15; j_call: TRBJ1-6; cdr3_aa: CASSLGGNGVSPLHF; cdr3_nt: TGTGCCAGCAGTTTAGGAGGGAATGGGGTTTCACCCCTCCACTTT
clone_size: few; d_call: NA; v_call: TRBV5-6; cdr3_length: 13; j_call: TRBJ1-2; cdr3_aa: CASSTGFNYGYTF; cdr3_nt: TGTGCCAGCAGCACAGGGTTTAACTATGGCTACACCTTC
clone_size: few; d_call: TRBD1; v_call: TRBV4-2; cdr3_length: 16; j_call: TRBJ1-6; cdr3_aa: CASSSRTGGDNSPLHF; cdr3_nt: TGTGCCAGCAGCTCCAGGACAGGGGGGGATAATTCACCCCTCCACTTT
clone_size: once; d_call: NA; v_call: TRBV7-6; cdr3_length: 14; j_call: TRBJ2-7; cdr3_aa: CASSLAGDTYEQYF; cdr3_nt: TGTGCCAGCAGCTTAGCGGGGGATACCTACGAGCAGTACTTC
clone_size: NA; d_call: NA; v_call: TRBV19; cdr3_length: 14; j_call: TRBJ1-2; cdr3_aa: CASSTTQGFDGYTF; cdr3_nt: TGTGCCAGTAGTACCACCCAGGGGTTCGATGGCTACACCTTC
clone_size: NA; d_call: NA; v_call: TRBV27; cdr3_length: 14; j_call: TRBJ1-1; cdr3_aa: CASQSIRGNTEAFF; cdr3_nt: TGTGCCTCCCAGTCCATCAGGGGGAACACTGAAGCTTTCTTT
clone_size: NA; d_call: TRBD1; v_call: TRBV2; cdr3_length: 14; j_call: TRBJ2-5; cdr3_aa: CASSLETGRETQYF; cdr3_nt: TGTGCCAGCAGCTTAGAGACAGGGCGAGAGACCCAGTACTTC
clone_size: once; d_call: NA; v_call: TRBV12-2; cdr3_length: 19; j_call: TRBJ2-4; cdr3_aa: CASREYSGGATEKENIQYF; cdr3_nt: TGTGCAAGTCGCGAATATAGCGGGGGGGCCACCGAGAAAGAAAACATTCAGTACTTC
clone_size: few; d_call: TRBD2; v_call: TRBV29-1; cdr3_length: 13; j_call: TRBJ2-7; cdr3_aa: CSAEQAGNYEQYF; cdr3_nt: TGCAGCGCCGAACAAGCGGGGAACTACGAGCAGTACTTC
clone_size: NA; d_call: NA; v_call: TRBV5-4; cdr3_length: 12; j_call: TRBJ2-7; cdr3_aa: CASSFTEYEQYF; cdr3_nt: TGTGCCAGCAGTTTTACAGAGTACGAGCAGTACTTC
clone_size: NA; d_call: TRBD1; v_call: TRBV4-2; cdr3_length: 16; j_call: TRBJ1-4; cdr3_aa: CASSQDPWTGDEKLFF; cdr3_nt: TGTGCCAGCAGCCAAGATCCCTGGACAGGGGATGAAAAACTGTTTTTT